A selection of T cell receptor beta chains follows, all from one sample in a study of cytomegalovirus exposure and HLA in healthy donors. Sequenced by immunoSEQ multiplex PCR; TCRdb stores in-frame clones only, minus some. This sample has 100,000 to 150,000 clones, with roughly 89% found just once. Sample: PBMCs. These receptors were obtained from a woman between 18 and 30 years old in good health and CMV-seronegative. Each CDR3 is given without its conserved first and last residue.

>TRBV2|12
ASRTTGVFSPLH
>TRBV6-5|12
ASSGTGVSYEQY
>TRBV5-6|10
ASSLPGRANT
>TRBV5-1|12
ASADDSQNTEAF
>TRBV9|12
ASSVSGGAREQY
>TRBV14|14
ASSQVSRSGGNTIY
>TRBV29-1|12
SVEGAGGGETQY
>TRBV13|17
ASSPRGVQGVYSGNTIY
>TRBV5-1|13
ASSPGGGGGYEQF
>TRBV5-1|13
ASSLEGQGADGYT
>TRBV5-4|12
ASILNGDSGEQY
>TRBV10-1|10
ASRSQGGELF
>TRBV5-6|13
ASNDLTEGTHGYT
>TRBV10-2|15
ASRGTSGGLSTDTQY
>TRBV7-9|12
ASSGGPLNTEAF
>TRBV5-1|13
ASSFIPSGETGYT
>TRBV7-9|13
ASSLGQGRVDTQY
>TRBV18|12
ASSQHPMNTEAF
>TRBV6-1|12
ASTLAGRSYEQY
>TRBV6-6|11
ASSYGQGAVAF
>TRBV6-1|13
ASSEGSAGRNEQF
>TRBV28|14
ASSLVVGGSGQPQH
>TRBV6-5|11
ASSDRRRDGYT
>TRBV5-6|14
ASSLRRGPQREGYT
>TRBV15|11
ATSRAGGTEAF
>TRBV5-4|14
ASSLTAGPPDNEQF
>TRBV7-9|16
ASSPRRPEAGGRDTQY
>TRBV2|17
ASRYPRDRGGENNSPLH
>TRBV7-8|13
ASSLFRGSGQPQH
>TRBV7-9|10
ASSYQGGEQF
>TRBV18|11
ASSLQDRGEQY
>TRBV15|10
ATSRALGGYT
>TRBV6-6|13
ASTITGFTDSPLH
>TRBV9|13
ASSVTGGPYNEQF
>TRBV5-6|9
ASSLEYEQY
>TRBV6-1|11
ASRGRGADTQY
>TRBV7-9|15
ASSFKRAGAGGETQY
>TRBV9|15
ASTMGGTSVGTDTQY
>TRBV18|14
ASSPFGPGNTGELF
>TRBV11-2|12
ASSHAGEGNEQF
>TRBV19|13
ASSYGTHANYGYT
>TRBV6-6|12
ASSRGGSDEKLF
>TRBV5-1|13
ASSSPSGREETQY
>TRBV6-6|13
ASSTTQVKNSPLH
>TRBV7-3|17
ASSLKVWRGVLSYNEQF
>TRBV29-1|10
SVVTGRWEAF
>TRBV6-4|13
ASSIGQGDHSPLH
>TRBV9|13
ASSSRGLSNQPQH